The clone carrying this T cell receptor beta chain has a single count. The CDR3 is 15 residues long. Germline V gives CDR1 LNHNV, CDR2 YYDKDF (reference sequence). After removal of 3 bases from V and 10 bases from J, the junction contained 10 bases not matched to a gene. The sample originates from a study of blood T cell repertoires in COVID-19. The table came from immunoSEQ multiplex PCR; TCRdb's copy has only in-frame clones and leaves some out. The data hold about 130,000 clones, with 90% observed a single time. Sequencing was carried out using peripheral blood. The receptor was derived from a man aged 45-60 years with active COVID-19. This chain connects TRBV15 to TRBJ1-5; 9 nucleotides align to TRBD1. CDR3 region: CATSSGGQGLIPQHF. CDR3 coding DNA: TGTGCCACCAGCAGCGGTGGACAGGGGTTAATTCCCCAGCATTTT.